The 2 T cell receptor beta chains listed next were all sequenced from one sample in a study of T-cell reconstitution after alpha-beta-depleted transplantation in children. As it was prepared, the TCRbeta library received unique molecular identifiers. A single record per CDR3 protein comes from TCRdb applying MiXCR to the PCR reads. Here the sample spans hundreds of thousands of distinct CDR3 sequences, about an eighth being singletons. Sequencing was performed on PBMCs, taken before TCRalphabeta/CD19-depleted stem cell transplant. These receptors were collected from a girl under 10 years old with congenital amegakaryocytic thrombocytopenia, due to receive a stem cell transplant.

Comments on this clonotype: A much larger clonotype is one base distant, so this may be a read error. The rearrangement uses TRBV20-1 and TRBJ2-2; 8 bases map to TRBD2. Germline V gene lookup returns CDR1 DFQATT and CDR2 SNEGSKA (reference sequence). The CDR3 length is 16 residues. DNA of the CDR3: TGCTGTGCTAGTAGGGACGGGAGGGGAAACACCGGGGAGCTGTTTTTT. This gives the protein CCASRDGRGNTGELFF.

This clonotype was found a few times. In DNA, the CDR3 is TGCAGCGTCCGAACCGGGACTAGCGGGATCGATGAGCAGTTCTTC. Protein sequence: CSVRTGTSGIDEQFF. The gene calls are TRBV29-1 and TRBJ2-1, with 13 bases lining up with TRBD2. The CDR3 length is 15 residues. Trimming took 6 bases from V and 8 from J; bases not matched to a gene: 10. In germline, CDR1 is SQVTM, CDR2 ANQGSEA.